The present TCR beta chain was sequenced within a study of PD-L1 blockade in urothelial cancer. Study-wide context: From 2014, patients received atezolizumab, given as 1,200 mg intravenously every 3 weeks. Bladder-origin urothelial cancer in males described about 90% of the 29 patients. Across blood samples, T cells had a median count of 141,255.

Every PCR was spiked with synthetic TCR analog templates. TCRdb's table, derived via immunoSEQ multiplex PCR, lists solely in-frame clones and lacks some. The table lists more than 95,000 clones, about 84% of them singletons, with 2.4% in the top ten. Time point meaning: peripheral blood 6 weeks after treatment start. CDR1 and CDR2 (germline): SEHNR, FQNEAQ (reference sequence). This CDR3 spans 14 amino acids. V lost 4 bases and J lost 6; bases outside the gene matches: 3. The receptor was derived from a man between 45 and 60 years old with urothelial cancer. V is TRBV7-9 and J is TRBJ2-7; 13 bases map to TRBD2. The sample in question was PBMCs, obtained around atezolizumab (anti-PD-L1) treatment. The chain's CDR3 is CASSSGTSGTEQYF. The CDR3 DNA sequence: TGTGCCAGCAGCTCCGGGACTAGCGGGACCGAGCAGTACTTC.